This TCR beta chain stems from a study of T cell repertoires in cytomegalovirus infection. As for the study in general: TCR beta signatures that were public indicated CMV infection and matching HLA type.

The V end was cut by 0 bases, the J end by 0 bases, with 6 bases between. The CDR3 totals 16 residues. Germline values: CDR1 MNHEY, CDR2 SMNVEV (reference sequence). This clonotype was observed a single time. Its antigen is undetermined. Study observations and caveats: Dominant in the ex vivo response were TCR beta clonotypes restricted by HLA-C and specific for CMV.

In TCRdb, the reads were re-called with MiXCR into one record per CDR3 protein. The sample shows some 220,000 distinct CDR3 sequences, 35% to 40% of them seen only once. The chain joins TRBV27 to TRBJ1-6; D ambiguous. The material was CD8+ T cells from cultured PBMCs, obtained from culture after CMV antigen stimulation. This TCR was recovered from a human donor in good health (CMV status not recorded). Some clones in this sample may be carry-over from other donors' samples. The CDR3 sequence: CASSLSLGSYNSPLHF. CDR3 sequence (DNA): TGTGCCAGCAGTTTATCACTTGGCTCCTATAATTCACCCCTCCACTTT.